What follows are 4 T cell receptor beta chains derived from one specimen sequenced in a study of graft-versus-host responses after intestinal transplantation. Repertoires were generated with immunoSEQ multiplex PCR, while TCRdb's copy carries only in-frame clones and drops some. The sample includes around 67,000 clones, nearly 90% of them seen just once. These receptors' antigens are unknown. The sequencing here drew on unstimulated CD8+ T cells sorted from spleen or lymph node cells, taken before transplant. The receptors here all came from a human donor who was the organ donor for an intestinal transplant.

J is TRBJ2-5 and V is TRBV6-5, with 9 bases aligning to TRBD2. CDR1 is MNHEY, CDR2 SVGAGI, per germline. The CDR3 runs to 15 residues. The trim removed 9 bases at V and 5 bases at J, leaving 13 bases unmatched. The CDR3 coding sequence is TGTGCCAGAAAAGGCGGCGGGGGGGCTTGTGAGACCCAGTACTTC. It specifies CARKGGGGACETQYF.

The genes are TRBV4-1 and TRBJ1-1, with TRBD1 as a possible D gene (5 bases). This CDR3 has 17 amino acids. Deletions cut 0 bases from V and 1 base from J, with 15 bases between. Germline loops: CDR1 MGHRA, CDR2 YSYEKL. CDR3 sequence (DNA): TGCGCCAGCAGCCAAGAAGTATCTTGGACACCGAACACTGAAGCTTTCTTT. Translating gives CASSQEVSWTPNTEAFF.

The chain joins TRBV13 to TRBJ2-1; 8 nucleotides match TRBD1. The CDR3 covers 14 residues. V lost 5 bases and J lost 3; bases outside the gene matches: 3. Germline lookup yields CDR1 PRHDT and CDR2 FYEKMQ (reference sequence). CDR3 coding DNA: TGTGCCAGCAGCCACGGGACAGGCTACAATGAGCAGTTCTTC. Its translation: CASSHGTGYNEQFF.

This clone was counted a single time. The CDR3, as DNA: TGTGCCAGCAGTTACGGAACTAGCGGGGGTCCGGGGGAGCTGTTTTTT. This gives the protein CASSYGTSGGPGELFF. V is TRBV27 and J is TRBJ2-2, with 11 bases that match TRBD2. This CDR3 is 16 amino acids long. V dropped 4 bases and J dropped 8; count of bases not matched to a gene: 9. Germline CDR1 reads MNHEY; CDR2 reads SMNVEV (reference sequence).